The 14 T cell receptor beta chains listed next were all sequenced from one sample in a study of cytomegalovirus exposure and HLA in healthy donors. Both 60 Vbeta primers and 13 Jbeta primers went into the PCR. Here immunoSEQ multiplex PCR was the method, and the copy in TCRdb shows in-frame clones only, minus some. The repertoire includes 250,000 or so clones, 85% to 95% of them detected once, and less than 2% sits in the top ten. Material for sequencing was PBMCs. These receptors originate from a girl aged 2 to 9 in good health and CMV-seronegative.

The chain recombines TRBV29-1 with TRBJ2-5; 7 bases are shared with TRBD1. Looked up from germline, CDR1 is SQVTM and CDR2 is ANQGSEA. This CDR3 is 14 amino acids long. V was clipped by 7 bases and J by 1 base; unmatched bases: 9. The CDR3: CSALTGAFQETQYF. The DNA of the CDR3 is TGCAGCGCCCTCACAGGGGCCTTCCAAGAGACCCAGTACTTC.

This sequence joins TRBV5-1 and TRBJ1-1; possibly TRBD1 for D (5 bases). The CDR3 totals 12 residues. Trimming took off 4 bases at V and 11 bases at J, with 15 bases between the two ends. Germline-derived CDR1 and CDR2 are SGHRS and YFSETQ. CDR3 bases: TGCGCCAGCAGCGAGACCTGGGGGGGTGCTTTCTTT. This translates into CASSETWGGAFF.

The genes are TRBV2 and TRBJ1-2; D gene unclear. Germline V CDR1 and CDR2: SNHLY, FYNNEI. The CDR3 contains 13 residues. The V gene lost 3 bases and the J gene lost 2 bases, with 7 bases spanning the gap. This chain's CDR3 is CASSDRENYGYTF. For the CDR3, the DNA is TGTGCCAGCAGTGACCGGGAGAACTATGGCTACACCTTC.

The chain carries TRBV27 and TRBJ1-1; D is undetermined. V shed 4 bases and J shed 1 base, with 7 bases lying between them. Germline CDR1 and CDR2: MNHEY and SMNVEV (reference sequence). The CDR3 consists of 13 residues. The CDR3 coding sequence is TGTGCCAGCAGTTCAGGAGGGAACACTGAAGCTTTCTTT. This translates into CASSSGGNTEAFF.

V is TRBV5-1 and J is TRBJ1-5; 9 nucleotides agree with TRBD1. The CDR3 is made up of 16 amino acids. V lost 2 bases to trimming and J lost 0 bases; unmatched junction nucleotides: 3. Germline V gene data show CDR1 as SGHRS and CDR2 as YFSETQ. This CDR3 is CASSLGDRVSNQPQHF. The CDR3 DNA reads TGCGCCAGCAGCTTAGGGGACAGGGTTAGCAATCAGCCCCAGCATTTT.

This rearrangement joins TRBV2 to TRBJ2-3; TRBD2 agrees at 9 bases. V was clipped by 6 bases and J by 4 bases; unmatched bases: 5. Germline CDR1 is SNHLY and CDR2 is FYNNEI. The length of the CDR3 is 14 residues. This CDR3 is CASRRRGGSDTQYF. The CDR3 region has the DNA TGTGCCAGCAGGCGGCGGGGGGGCTCAGATACGCAGTATTTT.

V gene TRBV27 combines with J gene TRBJ2-7; 7 nucleotides agree with TRBD1. The V segment lost 8 bases and the J segment 2 bases; nucleotides outside the gene matches: 3. Germline values: CDR1 MNHEY, CDR2 SMNVEV (reference sequence). The CDR3 runs 12 residues. The CDR3 DNA follows: TGTGCCAGCTTTAGGGGGCCCTACGAGCAGTACTTC. This encodes CASFRGPYEQYF.

The chain carries TRBV29-1 and TRBJ2-1; the D gene is possibly TRBD1 (5 bases). The germline CDR1 and CDR2 sequences are SQVTM and ANQGSEA. The CDR3 contains 16 residues. Trimming took 3 bases from V and 0 from J, leaving 15 bases between them. The DNA of the CDR3 is TGCAGCGTTGAGACGTGGGCTGACAGCTCCTACAATGAGCAGTTCTTC. Amino acid sequence: CSVETWADSSYNEQFF.

The CDR3 DNA reads TGTGCCAGCAGCCTGAACAGGGGGCAAGAGACCCAGTACTTC. Its protein is CASSLNRGQETQYF. V gene TRBV5-4 combines with J gene TRBJ2-5, with 8 bases identical to TRBD1. The V and J ends lost 4 bases and 2 bases, in that order; junction bases with no gene match: 4. This CDR3 region has 14 residues. Germline CDR1 and CDR2: SGHNT and YYREEE (reference sequence).

J is TRBJ2-7 and V is TRBV5-5, with 11 bases lining up with TRBD2. In germline, CDR1 is SGHKS, CDR2 YYEKEE (reference sequence). The trim removed 2 bases at V and 1 base at J, leaving 2 bases unmatched. CDR3 length equals 15 residues. In DNA, the CDR3 is TGTGCCAGCAGCTTTAGCGGGGGGGCGTCCTACGAGCAGTACTTC. Encoded protein: CASSFSGGASYEQYF.

This rearrangement joins TRBV2 to TRBJ2-7; 7 bases match TRBD1. V shed 6 bases and J 2 bases; nucleotides not matched to a gene: 7. The CDR3 covers 14 residues. Germline lookup yields CDR1 SNHLY and CDR2 FYNNEI. CDR3 coding DNA: TGTGCCAGCAGCACCAACAGGGGAACCTACGAGCAGTACTTC. Residues: CASSTNRGTYEQYF.

CDR3 region: CASSAPGGTGELFF. The CDR3 DNA sequence: TGCGCCAGCAGCGCCCCCGGGGGGACCGGGGAGCTGTTTTTT. This sequence joins TRBV5-1 and TRBJ2-2, with 7 bases aligning to TRBD2. The V segment lost 4 bases and the J segment 5 bases; nucleotides outside the gene matches: 5. CDR3 length equals 14 residues. CDR1 is SGHRS and CDR2 is YFSETQ in the germline V gene.

The chain uses TRBV2 and TRBJ2-5; 10 nucleotides align to TRBD2. Trimming removed 3 bases from V and 5 bases from J; junction bases left unmatched: 6. From germline, CDR1 is SNHLY and CDR2 FYNNEI. This CDR3 has 15 amino acids. CDR3 region: CASSDLAGASETQYF. The CDR3 DNA follows: TGTGCCAGCAGTGACCTAGCGGGGGCGTCTGAGACCCAGTACTTC.

The chain links TRBV5-6 to TRBJ2-2; D is uncertain. Germline-derived CDR1 and CDR2 are SGHDT and YYEEEE. CDR3 length equals 14 residues. Trimming shortened V by 2 bases and J by 5 bases, and 10 bases separated the two germline ends. This CDR3 is CASSFLVGTGELFF. CDR3 nucleotides: TGTGCCAGCAGCTTCCTAGTCGGAACCGGGGAGCTGTTTTTT.